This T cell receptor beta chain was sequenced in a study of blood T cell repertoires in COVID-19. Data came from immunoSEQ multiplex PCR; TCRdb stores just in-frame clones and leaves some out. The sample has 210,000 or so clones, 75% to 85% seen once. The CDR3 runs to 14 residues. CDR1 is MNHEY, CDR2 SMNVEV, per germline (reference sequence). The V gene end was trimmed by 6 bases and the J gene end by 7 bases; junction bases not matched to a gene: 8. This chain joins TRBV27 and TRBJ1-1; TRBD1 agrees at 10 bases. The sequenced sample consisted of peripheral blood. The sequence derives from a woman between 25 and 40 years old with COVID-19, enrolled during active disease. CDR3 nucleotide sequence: TGTGCCAGCAGGATAGCCGGGACAGGGGATGAAGCTTTCTTT. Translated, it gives CASRIAGTGDEAFF.